This TCR beta chain derives from a study of CD8+ T cells in alopecia areata. V gave up 6 bases and J gave up 5 bases; unmatched junction bases: 4. CDR1 SQVTM and CDR2 ANQGSEA come from the germline V gene. This CDR3 contains 12 residues. Treatment given: oral pan-JAK inhibitor, 5-10 mg twice daily. Investigators sorted PBMCs to obtain both CD4+ and CD8+ T cells. Extracted RNA was reverse transcribed into cDNA, the sequencing template. The protocol was immunoSEQ multiplex PCR, while the TCRdb copy is restricted to in-frame clones and leaves out a portion. The profile shows about 190,000 clones, 60% of them singletons.

The chain joins TRBV29-1 to TRBJ2-3; the match to TRBD1 covers 8 bases. This TCR came from a human donor with alopecia areata. Specimen: CD4+ T cells sorted from blood, collected at week 24, from a patient treated with tofacitinib. The DNA for the CDR3 is TGCAGCGTGCGACAGGGGAGAGATACGCAGTATTTT. The encoded protein is CSVRQGRDTQYF.